This T cell receptor beta chain was sequenced in a study of cytomegalovirus exposure and HLA in healthy donors. Amplification used 60 Vbeta primers and 13 Jbeta primers. Assay used: immunoSEQ multiplex PCR; TCRdb lists only in-frame clones, some missing. The sample holds some 130,000 clones; roughly 80% are singletons and the top ten take over 2.5%. CDR3 length equals 15 residues. Germline assignment: CDR1 MNHEY and CDR2 SMNVEV (reference sequence). V trimming: 1 base; J trimming: 3 bases; junction bases outside the gene matches: 4. A word on this clone: Its cognate antigen is unknown.

Study-level points and caveats: Later analysis demonstrated an association between a missense DCLRE1C variant and TCR beta V- and J-gene trimming.

This receptor was identified in a male donor in good health and CMV-seronegative. Sequenced sample: PBMCs. This sequence joins TRBV27 and TRBJ2-7, with TRBD1 identical over 9 bases. The CDR3 here is CASSLLGQGFYEQYF. CDR3 DNA sequence: TGTGCCAGCAGTTTATTAGGACAGGGGTTCTACGAGCAGTACTTC.